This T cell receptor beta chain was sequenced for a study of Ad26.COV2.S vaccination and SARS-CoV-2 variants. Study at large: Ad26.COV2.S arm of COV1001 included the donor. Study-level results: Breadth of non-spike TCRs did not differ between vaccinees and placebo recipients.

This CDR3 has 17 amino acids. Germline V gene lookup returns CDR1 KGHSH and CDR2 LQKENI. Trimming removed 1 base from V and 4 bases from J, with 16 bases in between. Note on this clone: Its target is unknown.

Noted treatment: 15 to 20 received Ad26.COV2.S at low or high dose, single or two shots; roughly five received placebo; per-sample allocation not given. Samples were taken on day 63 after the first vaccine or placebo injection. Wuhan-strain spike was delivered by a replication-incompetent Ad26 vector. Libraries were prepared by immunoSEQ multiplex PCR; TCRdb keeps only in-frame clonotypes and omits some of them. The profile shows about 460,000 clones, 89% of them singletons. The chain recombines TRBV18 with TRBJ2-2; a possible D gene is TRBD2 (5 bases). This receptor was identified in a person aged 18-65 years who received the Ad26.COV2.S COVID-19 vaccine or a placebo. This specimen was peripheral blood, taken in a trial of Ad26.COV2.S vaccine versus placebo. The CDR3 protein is CASSPRKGLAVTGELFF. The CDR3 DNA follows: TGTGCCAGCTCACCACGGAAGGGCCTAGCAGTCACCGGGGAGCTGTTTTTT.